These T cell receptor beta chains were read from a single sample in a study of Tregs in tolerant kidney transplant recipients. Assay: immunoSEQ multiplex PCR; the TCRdb copy retains only in-frame clones and omits some. The sample consists of some 21,000 clones, over 70% of them appearing once. Sequenced here: CD8+ T cells from blood (PBMCs), sampled 6 months after the transplant. These receptors came from a human patient who received a combined kidney and bone marrow transplant. Some T cells may have come from the graft donor. Both conserved end residues are part of each CDR3. Each record gives: J gene, clone size, V gene, D gene, CDR3 DNA, CDR3 protein. The D gene is left open where the match is weak. Clone size is not always given. Where it is, it says once, few, many or a class for expanded clones.

j_gene: TRBJ2-2; abundance: -; v_gene: TRBV11-3; d_gene: -; CDR3nt: TGTGCCAGCAGCGCCCCTCGGGTCGGGAGAACCGGGGAGCTGTTTTTT; CDR3aa: CASSAPRVGRTGELFF
j_gene: TRBJ2-7; abundance: -; v_gene: TRBV5-4; d_gene: TRBD2; CDR3nt: TGTGCCAGCAGCAGGAGGACTAGCGGACCACGGGGCGAGCAGTACTTC; CDR3aa: CASSRRTSGPRGEQYF
j_gene: TRBJ2-5; abundance: -; v_gene: TRBV7-9; d_gene: -; CDR3nt: TGTGCCAGCAGTCCCGCTAGAGTATGGAAAGAGACCCAGTACTTC; CDR3aa: CASSPARVWKETQYF
j_gene: TRBJ1-2; abundance: -; v_gene: TRBV27; d_gene: TRBD1; CDR3nt: TGTGCCAGCAGTTTTCTTTCGGCGATCGGGGTACAGGGGAAGGGCTACACCTTC; CDR3aa: CASSFLSAIGVQGKGYTF
j_gene: TRBJ1-1; abundance: -; v_gene: TRBV4-3; d_gene: -; CDR3nt: TGCGCCAGCAGCCAAGGATACTATTCGACGAACACTGAAGCTTTCTTT; CDR3aa: CASSQGYYSTNTEAFF
j_gene: TRBJ2-3; abundance: -; v_gene: TRBV28; d_gene: -; CDR3nt: TGTGCCAGCATAGGGCAGGGCGGCACAGATACGCAGTATTTT; CDR3aa: CASIGQGGTDTQYF
j_gene: TRBJ2-5; abundance: -; v_gene: TRBV5-8; d_gene: -; CDR3nt: TGCGCCAGCAGCCAAGTAGTAATGTTCGCGGGGCTACAAGAGACCCAGTACTTC; CDR3aa: CASSQVVMFAGLQETQYF
j_gene: TRBJ2-1; abundance: -; v_gene: TRBV2; d_gene: -; CDR3nt: TGTGCCAGCGTCTTCCCTAGCAACAATGAGCAGTTCTTC; CDR3aa: CASVFPSNNEQFF
j_gene: TRBJ2-7; abundance: -; v_gene: TRBV11-3; d_gene: -; CDR3nt: TGCGCCAGCAGCTTAGAATCCAGCTCCTACGAGCAGTACTTC; CDR3aa: CASSLESSSYEQYF
j_gene: TRBJ2-7; abundance: few; v_gene: TRBV10-3; d_gene: TRBD1; CDR3nt: TGTGCCATCAGTGAGTTGCTTAACAGGGGGCTATCCTACGAGCAGTACTTC; CDR3aa: CAISELLNRGLSYEQYF
j_gene: TRBJ2-1; abundance: -; v_gene: TRBV9; d_gene: -; CDR3nt: TGTGCCAGCAGCGTAGAACTCGAACACAATGAGCAGTTCTTC; CDR3aa: CASSVELEHNEQFF
j_gene: TRBJ2-5; abundance: -; v_gene: TRBV10-3; d_gene: TRBD2; CDR3nt: TGTGCCATCAGTGATCGACTAGCTAAGGGTCCTGTCGAGACCCAGTACTTC; CDR3aa: CAISDRLAKGPVETQYF
j_gene: TRBJ2-7; abundance: once; v_gene: TRBV9; d_gene: TRBD1; CDR3nt: TGTGCCAGCAGCGTAGGGGACAGTCATTACTACGAGCAGTACTTC; CDR3aa: CASSVGDSHYYEQYF
j_gene: TRBJ1-2; abundance: -; v_gene: TRBV6-5; d_gene: TRBD1; CDR3nt: TGTGCCAGCAGTTACTCGTTGGGACAGACTGTCTATGGCTACACCTTC; CDR3aa: CASSYSLGQTVYGYTF